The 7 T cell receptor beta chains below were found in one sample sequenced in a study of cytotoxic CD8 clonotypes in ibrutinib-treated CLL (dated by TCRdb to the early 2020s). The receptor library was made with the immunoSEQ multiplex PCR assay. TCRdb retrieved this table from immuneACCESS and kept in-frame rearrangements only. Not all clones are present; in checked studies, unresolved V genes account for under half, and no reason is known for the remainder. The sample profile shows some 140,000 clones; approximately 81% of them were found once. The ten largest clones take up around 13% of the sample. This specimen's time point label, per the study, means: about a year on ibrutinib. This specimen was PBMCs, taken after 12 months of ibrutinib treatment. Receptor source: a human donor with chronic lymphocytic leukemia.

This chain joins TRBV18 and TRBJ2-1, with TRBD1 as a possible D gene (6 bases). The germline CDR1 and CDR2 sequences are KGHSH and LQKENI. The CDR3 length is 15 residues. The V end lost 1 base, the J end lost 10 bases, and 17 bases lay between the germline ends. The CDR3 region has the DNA TGTGCCAGCTCACCACGGGGGCGGGCCCGCCGGGAGCAGTTCTTC. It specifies CASSPRGRARREQFF.

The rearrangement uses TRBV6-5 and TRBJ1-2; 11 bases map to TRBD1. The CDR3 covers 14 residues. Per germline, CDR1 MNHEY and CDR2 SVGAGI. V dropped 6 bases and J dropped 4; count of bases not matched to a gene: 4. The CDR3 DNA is TGTGCCAGCAGGGGGACAGGGGGAATCTATGGCTACACCTTC. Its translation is CASRGTGGIYGYTF.

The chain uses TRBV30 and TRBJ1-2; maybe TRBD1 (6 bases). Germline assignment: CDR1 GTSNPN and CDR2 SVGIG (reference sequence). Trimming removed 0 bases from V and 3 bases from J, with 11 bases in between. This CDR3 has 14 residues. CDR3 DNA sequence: TGTGCCTGGAGTGTAATGGGGGCCGACTATGGCTACACCTTC. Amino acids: CAWSVMGADYGYTF.

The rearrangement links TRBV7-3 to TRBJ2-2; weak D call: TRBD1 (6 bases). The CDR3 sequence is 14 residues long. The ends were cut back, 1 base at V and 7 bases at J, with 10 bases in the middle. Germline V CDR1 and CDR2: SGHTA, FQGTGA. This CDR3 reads CASSLNRVDGELFF. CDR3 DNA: TGTGCCAGCAGCTTAAACAGGGTGGACGGGGAGCTGTTTTTT.

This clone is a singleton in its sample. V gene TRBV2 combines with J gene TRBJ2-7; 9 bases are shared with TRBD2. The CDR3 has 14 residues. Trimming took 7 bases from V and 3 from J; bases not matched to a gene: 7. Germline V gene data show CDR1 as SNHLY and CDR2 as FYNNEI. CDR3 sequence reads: CASNAGGPGYEQYF. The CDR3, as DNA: TGTGCCAGCAACGCGGGAGGGCCAGGCTACGAGCAGTACTTC. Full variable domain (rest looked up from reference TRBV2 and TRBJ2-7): EPEVTQTPSHQVTQMGQEVILRCVPISNHLYFYWYRQILGQKVEFLVSFYNNEISEKSEIFDDQFSVERPDGSNFTLKIRSTKLEDSAMYFCASNAGGPGYEQYFGPGTRLTVT.

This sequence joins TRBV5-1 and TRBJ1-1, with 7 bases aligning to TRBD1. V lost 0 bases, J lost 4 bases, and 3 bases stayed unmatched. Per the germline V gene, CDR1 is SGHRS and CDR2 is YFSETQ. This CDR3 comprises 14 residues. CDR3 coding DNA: TGCGCCAGCAGCTTGGCCAGGGGGGGCACTGAAGCTTTCTTT. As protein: CASSLARGGTEAFF.

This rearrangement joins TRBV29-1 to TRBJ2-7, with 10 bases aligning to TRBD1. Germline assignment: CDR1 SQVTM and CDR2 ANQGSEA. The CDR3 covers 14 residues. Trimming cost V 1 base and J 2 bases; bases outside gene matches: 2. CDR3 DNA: TGCAGCGTTGAAGTGACAGGGGGCACCTACGAGCAGTACTTC. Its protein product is CSVEVTGGTYEQYF.